Detailed here is one TCR beta chain. The record originates from a study of blood T cell repertoires in COVID-19. CDR3 size: 17 residues. V gave up 4 bases and J gave up 2 bases; unmatched junction bases: 11. Germline V gene data show CDR1 as SGHTA and CDR2 as FQGNSA. Per the study methods: Amplification of reference gene primers provided the estimated nucleated cell counts. Libraries were prepared by immunoSEQ multiplex PCR; TCRdb keeps only in-frame clonotypes and omits some of them. V, J and clone size are those of that table, while D and trimming were read from the DNA. The data show 200,000 to 250,000 clones, with about 79% seen just once and 9.5% to 10% held by the top ten.

Sequenced sample: peripheral blood. This receptor was taken from a middle-aged man with active or convalescent COVID-19. The chain employs TRBV7-2 and TRBJ2-7; 10 nucleotides line up with TRBD1. The CDR3 DNA reads as TGTGCCAGCAGCTCACCACCCGGGACAGGGGACGCCTACGAGCAGTACTTC. As protein: CASSSPPGTGDAYEQYF.